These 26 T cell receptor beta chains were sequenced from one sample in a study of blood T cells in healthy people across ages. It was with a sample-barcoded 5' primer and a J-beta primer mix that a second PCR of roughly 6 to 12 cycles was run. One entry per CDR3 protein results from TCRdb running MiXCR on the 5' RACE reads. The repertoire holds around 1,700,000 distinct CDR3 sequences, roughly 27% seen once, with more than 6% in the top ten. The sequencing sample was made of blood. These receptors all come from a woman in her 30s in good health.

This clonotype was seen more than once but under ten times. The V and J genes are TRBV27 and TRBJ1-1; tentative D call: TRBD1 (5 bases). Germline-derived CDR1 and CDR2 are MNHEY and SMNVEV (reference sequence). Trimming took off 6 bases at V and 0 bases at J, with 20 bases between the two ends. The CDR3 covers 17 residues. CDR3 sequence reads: CASSIVGGPFMNTEAFF. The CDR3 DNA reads TGTGCCAGCAGCATTGTCGGGGGTCCTTTCATGAACACTGAAGCTTTCTTT.

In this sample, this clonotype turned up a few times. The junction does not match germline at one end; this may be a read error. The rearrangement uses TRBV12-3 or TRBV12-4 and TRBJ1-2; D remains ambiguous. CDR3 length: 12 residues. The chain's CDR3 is CASSFQISGFTF. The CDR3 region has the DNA TGTGCCAGCAGTTTCCAGATTTCCGGCTTCACCTTC.

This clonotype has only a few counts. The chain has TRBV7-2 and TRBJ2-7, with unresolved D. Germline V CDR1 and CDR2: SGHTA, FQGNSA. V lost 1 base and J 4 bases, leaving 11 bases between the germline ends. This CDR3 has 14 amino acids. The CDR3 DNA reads TGTGCCAGCAGCTTAGGGCTAATGCCTTACGAGCAGTACTTC. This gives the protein CASSLGLMPYEQYF.

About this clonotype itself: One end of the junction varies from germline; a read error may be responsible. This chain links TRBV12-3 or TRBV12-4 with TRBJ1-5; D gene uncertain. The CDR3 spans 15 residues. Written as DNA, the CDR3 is TGTGCCGGCAGTAGCCGACAAGGCCATCGACAGCCCCAGCATTTT. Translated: CAGSSRQGHRQPQHF.

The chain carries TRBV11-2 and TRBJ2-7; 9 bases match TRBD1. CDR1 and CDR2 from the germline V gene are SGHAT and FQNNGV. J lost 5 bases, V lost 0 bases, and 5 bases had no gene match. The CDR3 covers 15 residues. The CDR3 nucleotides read TGTGCCAGCAGCTTAGATCGGACAGGGGTCCACGAGCAGTACTTC. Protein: CASSLDRTGVHEQYF.

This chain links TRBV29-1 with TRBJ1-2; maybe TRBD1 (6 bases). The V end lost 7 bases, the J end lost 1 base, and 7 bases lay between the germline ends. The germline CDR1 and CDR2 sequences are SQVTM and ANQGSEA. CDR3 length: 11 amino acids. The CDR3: CSADSNYGYTF. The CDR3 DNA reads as TGCAGCGCGGACAGTAACTATGGCTACACCTTC.

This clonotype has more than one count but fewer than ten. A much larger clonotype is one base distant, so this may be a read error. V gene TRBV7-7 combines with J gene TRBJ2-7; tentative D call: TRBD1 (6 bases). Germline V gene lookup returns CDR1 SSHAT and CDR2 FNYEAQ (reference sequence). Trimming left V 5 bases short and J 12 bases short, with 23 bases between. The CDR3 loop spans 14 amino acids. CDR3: CASSPRQDGETRYF. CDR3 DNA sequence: TGTGCCAGCAGCCCTAGACAGGACGGAGAGACCCGGTACTTC.

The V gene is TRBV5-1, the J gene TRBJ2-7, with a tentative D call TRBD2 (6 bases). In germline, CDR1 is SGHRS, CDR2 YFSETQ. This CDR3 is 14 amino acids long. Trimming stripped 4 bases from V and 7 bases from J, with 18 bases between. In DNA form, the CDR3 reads TGCGCCAGCAGCGGCCGGGACTTTAACAATGAGCAGTACTTC. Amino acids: CASSGRDFNNEQYF.

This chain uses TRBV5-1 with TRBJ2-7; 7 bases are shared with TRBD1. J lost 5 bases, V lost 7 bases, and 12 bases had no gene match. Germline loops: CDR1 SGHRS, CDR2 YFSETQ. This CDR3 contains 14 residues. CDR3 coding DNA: TGCGCCAGCTCAACACAGGGGATTACCCACGAGCAGTACTTC. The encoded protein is CASSTQGITHEQYF.

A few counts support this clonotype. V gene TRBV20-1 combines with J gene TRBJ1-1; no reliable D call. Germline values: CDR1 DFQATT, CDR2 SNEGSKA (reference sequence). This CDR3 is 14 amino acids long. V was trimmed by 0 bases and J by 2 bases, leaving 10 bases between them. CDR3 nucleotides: TGCAGTGCTAGAGATGGAAGAAGTAACACTGAAGCTTTCTTT. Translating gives CSARDGRSNTEAFF.

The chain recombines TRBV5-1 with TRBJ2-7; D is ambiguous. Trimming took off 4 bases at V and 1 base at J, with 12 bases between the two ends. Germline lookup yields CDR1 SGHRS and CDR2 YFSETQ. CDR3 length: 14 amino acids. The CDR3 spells CASSPTHTSYEQYF. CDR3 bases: TGCGCCAGCAGCCCGACCCATACGTCCTACGAGCAGTACTTC.

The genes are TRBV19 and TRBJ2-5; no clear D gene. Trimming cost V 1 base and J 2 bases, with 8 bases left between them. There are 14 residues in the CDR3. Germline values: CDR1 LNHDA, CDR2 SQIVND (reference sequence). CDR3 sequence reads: CASSIGAGQETQYF. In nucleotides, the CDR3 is TGTGCCAGTAGTATAGGGGCAGGTCAAGAGACCCAGTACTTC. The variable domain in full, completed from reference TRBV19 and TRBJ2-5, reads DGGITQSPKYLFRKEGQNVTLSCEQNLNHDAMYWYRQDPGQGLRLIYYSQIVNDFQKGDIAEGYSVSREKKESFPLTVTSAQKNPTAFYLCASSIGAGQETQYFGPGTRLLVL.

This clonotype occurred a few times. CDR3: CASSLSPDIYEQYF. CDR3 DNA: TGCGCCAGCAGCTTGTCCCCGGATATCTACGAGCAGTACTTC. The chain employs TRBV5-1 and TRBJ2-7; D remains ambiguous. The CDR3 consists of 14 residues. From germline, CDR1 is SGHRS and CDR2 YFSETQ. V was cut by 1 base and J by 3 bases, with 11 bases left in between.

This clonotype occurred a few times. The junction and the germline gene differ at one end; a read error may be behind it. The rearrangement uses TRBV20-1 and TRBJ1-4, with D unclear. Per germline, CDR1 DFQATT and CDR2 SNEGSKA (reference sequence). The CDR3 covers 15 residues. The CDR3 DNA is TGCGGTGCTAGAGAATTGGGCGGATCTAATGAAAAACTGTTTTTT. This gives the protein CGARELGGSNEKLFF.

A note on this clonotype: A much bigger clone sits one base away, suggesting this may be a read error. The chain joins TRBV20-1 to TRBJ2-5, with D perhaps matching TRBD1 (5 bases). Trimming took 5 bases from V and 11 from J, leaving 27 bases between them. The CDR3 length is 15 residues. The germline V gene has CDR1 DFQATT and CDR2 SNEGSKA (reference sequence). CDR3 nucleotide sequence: TGCAGTGCTCCCCGATCCGGACATTCCAACAATGAGCAGTACTTC. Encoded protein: CSAPRSGHSNNEQYF.

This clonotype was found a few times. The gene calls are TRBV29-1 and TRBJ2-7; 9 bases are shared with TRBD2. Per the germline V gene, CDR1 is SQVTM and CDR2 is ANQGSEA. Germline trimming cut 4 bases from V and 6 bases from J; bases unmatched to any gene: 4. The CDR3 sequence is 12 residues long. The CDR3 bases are TGCAGCGTTGGTGTAGCGGGGGCCGAGCAGTACTTC. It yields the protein CSVGVAGAEQYF.

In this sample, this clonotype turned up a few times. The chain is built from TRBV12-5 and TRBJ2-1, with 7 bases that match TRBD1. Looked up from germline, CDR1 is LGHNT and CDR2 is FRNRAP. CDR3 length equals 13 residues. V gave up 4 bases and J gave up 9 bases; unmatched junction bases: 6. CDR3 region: CASGWDSWGEQFF. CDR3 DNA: TGTGCTAGTGGTTGGGACAGCTGGGGTGAGCAGTTCTTC.

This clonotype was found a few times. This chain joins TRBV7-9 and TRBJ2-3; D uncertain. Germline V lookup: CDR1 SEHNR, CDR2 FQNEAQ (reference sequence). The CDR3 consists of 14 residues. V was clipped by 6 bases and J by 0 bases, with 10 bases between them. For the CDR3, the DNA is TGTGCCAGCAGGCCAGCCCACAGCACAGATACGCAGTATTTT. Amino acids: CASRPAHSTDTQYF.

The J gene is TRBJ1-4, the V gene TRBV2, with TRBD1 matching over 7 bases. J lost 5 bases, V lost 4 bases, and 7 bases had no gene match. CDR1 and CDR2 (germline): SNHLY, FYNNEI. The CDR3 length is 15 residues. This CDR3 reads CASSATGATNEKLFF. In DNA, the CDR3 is TGTGCCAGCAGTGCCACAGGGGCCACGAATGAAAAACTGTTTTTT.

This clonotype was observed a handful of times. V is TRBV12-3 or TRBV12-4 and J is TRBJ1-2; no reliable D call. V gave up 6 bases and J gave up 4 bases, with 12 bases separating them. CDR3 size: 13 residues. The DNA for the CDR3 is TGTGCCAGCAGGACTGACCTACCCTATGGCTACACCTTC. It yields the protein CASRTDLPYGYTF.

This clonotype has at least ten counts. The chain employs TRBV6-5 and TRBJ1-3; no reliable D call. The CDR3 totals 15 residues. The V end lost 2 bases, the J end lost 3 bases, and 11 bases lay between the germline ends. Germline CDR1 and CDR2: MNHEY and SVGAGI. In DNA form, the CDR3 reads TGTGCCAGCAGTTACGAAGAGGGCGGTGGAAACACCATATATTTT. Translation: CASSYEEGGGNTIYF.

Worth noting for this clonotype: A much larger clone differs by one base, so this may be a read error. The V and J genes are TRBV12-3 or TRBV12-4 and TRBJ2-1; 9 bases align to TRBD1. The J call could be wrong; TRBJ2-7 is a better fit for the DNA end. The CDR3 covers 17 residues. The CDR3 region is CASSPWTGAISYNEQYF. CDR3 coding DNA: TGTGCCAGCAGTCCCTGGACAGGGGCGATCTCCTACAATGAGCAGTACTTC.

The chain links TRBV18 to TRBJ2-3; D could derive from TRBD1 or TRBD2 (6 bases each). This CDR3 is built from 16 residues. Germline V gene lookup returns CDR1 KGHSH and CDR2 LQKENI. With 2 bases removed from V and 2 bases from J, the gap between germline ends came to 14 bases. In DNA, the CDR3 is TGTGCCAGCTCACCAAACACGGGGGCCCCCACAGATACGCAGTATTTT. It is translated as CASSPNTGAPTDTQYF.

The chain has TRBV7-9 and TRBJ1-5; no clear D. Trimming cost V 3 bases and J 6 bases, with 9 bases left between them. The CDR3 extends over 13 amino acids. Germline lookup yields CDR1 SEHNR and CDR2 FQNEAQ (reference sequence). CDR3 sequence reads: CASSFVAGQPQHF. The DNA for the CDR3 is TGTGCCAGCAGCTTTGTGGCGGGTCAGCCCCAGCATTTT. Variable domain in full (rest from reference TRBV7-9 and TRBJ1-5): DTGVSQNPRHKITKRGQNVTFRCDPISEHNRLYWYRQTLGQGPEFLTYFQNEAQLEKSRLLSDRFSAERPKGSFSTLEIQRTEQGDSAMYLCASSFVAGQPQHFGDGTRLSIL.

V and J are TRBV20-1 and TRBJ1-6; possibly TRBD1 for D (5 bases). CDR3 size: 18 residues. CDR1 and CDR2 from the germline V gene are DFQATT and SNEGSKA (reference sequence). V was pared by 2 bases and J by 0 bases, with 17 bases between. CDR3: CSARPRQYYSSYNSPLHF. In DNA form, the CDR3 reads TGCAGTGCTAGACCCAGACAGTACTACAGCTCCTATAATTCACCCCTCCACTTT.

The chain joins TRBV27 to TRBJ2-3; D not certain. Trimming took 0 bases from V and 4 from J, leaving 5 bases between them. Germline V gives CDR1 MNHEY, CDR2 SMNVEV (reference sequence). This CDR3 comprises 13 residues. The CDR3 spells CASSLSWSDTQYF. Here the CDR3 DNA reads TGTGCCAGCAGTTTATCCTGGTCAGATACGCAGTATTTT.